Following are 2 T cell receptor beta chains from one sample sequenced in a study of T cell changes during pregnancy in multiple sclerosis (dated by TCRdb to the late 2010s). Library method: the immunoSEQ multiplex PCR assay. Held by TCRdb, this immuneACCESS table contains in-frame sequences only and omits some clones. Under half of the omission traces to an unresolved V gene where checked; the cause of the rest is unknown. In this sample the table shows just over 55,000 clones, approximately 89% of which occur a single time. The ten largest clones take up 3.5% to 4.5% of the sample. Sequenced here: peripheral blood, sampled after pregnancy. These receptors were obtained from a female donor in good health, enrolled as a control in a pregnancy study.

As regards this clone: Within the sample, other DNA sequences also encode this same CDR3. The rearrangement joins TRBV5-1 to TRBJ1-1; D uncertain. The V gene lost 4 bases and the J gene lost 0 bases, with 7 bases spanning the gap. Germline V gives CDR1 SGHRS, CDR2 YFSETQ. The CDR3 is 13 amino acids. DNA of the CDR3: TGCGCCAGCAGCCTTACACTGAACACTGAAGCTTTCTTT. Translated, it gives CASSLTLNTEAFF.

V is TRBV4-1 and J is TRBJ2-1; possible D gene TRBD1, 6 bases. The CDR3 is 14 amino acids. Germline-derived CDR1 and CDR2 are MGHRA and YSYEKL. The ends were cut back, 0 bases at V and 4 bases at J, with 7 bases in the middle. The CDR3 coding sequence is TGCGCCAGCAGCCAAGAACAGGGTTACAATGAGCAGTTCTTC. Translation gives CASSQEQGYNEQFF.